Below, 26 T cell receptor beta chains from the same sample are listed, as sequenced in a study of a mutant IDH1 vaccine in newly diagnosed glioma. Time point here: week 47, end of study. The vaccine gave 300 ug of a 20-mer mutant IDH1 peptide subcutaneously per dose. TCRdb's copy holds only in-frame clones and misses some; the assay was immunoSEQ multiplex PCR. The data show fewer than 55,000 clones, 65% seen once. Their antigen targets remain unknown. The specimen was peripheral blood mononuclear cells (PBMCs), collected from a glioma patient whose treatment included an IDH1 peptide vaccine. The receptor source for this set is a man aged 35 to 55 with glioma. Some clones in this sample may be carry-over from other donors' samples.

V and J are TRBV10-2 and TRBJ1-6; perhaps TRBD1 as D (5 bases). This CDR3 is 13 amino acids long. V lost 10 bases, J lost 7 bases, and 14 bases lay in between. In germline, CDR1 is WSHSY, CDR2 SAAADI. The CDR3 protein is CATSGSGNSPLHF. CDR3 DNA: TGCGCCACCTCGGGGTCAGGGAATTCACCCCTCCACTTT.

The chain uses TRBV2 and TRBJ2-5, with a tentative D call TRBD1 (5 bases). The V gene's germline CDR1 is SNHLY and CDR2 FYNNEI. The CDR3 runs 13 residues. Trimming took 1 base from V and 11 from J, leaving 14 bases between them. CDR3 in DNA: TGTGCCAGCAGTGAAGGGGGCGACTCGGAGCAGTACTTC. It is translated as CASSEGGDSEQYF. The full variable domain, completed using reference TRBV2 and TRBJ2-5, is EPEVTQTPSHQVTQMGQEVILRCVPISNHLYFYWYRQILGQKVEFLVSFYNNEISEKSEIFDDQFSVERPDGSNFTLKIRSTKLEDSAMYFCASSEGGDSEQYFGPGTRLLVL.

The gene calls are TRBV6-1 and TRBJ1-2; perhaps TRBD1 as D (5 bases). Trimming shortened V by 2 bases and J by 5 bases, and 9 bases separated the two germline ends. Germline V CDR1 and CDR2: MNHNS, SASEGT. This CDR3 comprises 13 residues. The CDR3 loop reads CASSEKTVYGYTF. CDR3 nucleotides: TGTGCCAGCAGTGAAAAGACAGTATATGGCTACACCTTC.

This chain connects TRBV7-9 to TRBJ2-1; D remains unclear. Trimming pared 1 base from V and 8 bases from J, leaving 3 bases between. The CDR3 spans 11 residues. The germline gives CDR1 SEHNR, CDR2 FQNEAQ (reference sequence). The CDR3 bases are TGTGCCAGCAGCTTAGACGATGAGCAGTTCTTC. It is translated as CASSLDDEQFF.

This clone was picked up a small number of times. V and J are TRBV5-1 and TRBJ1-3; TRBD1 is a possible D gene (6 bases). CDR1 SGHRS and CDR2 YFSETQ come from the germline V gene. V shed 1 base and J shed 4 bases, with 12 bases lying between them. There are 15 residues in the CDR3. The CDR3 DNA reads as TGCGCCAGCAGCTTGTCAGGGGCTCAGGGAAACACCATATATTTT. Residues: CASSLSGAQGNTIYF.

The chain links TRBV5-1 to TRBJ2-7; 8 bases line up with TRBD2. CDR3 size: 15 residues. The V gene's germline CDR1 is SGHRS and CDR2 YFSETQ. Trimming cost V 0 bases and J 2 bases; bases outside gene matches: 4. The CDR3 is CASSLGTGGAYEQYF. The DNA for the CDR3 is TGCGCCAGCAGCTTGGGTACGGGGGGGGCCTACGAGCAGTACTTC.

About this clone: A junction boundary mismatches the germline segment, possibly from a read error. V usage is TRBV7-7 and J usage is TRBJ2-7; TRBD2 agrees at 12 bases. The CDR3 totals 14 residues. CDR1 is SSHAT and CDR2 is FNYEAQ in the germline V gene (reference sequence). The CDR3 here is CASSPGLAGSEQYF. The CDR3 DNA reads TGTGCTAGCAGCCCAGGACTAGCGGGGAGTGAGCAGTACTTC.

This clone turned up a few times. CDR3 bases: TGCGCCAGCAGCAATGACCCGGCTAATGAAAAACTGTTTTTT. This gives the protein CASSNDPANEKLFF. The chain is built from TRBV5-1 and TRBJ1-4; D is unclear. Trimming cost V 4 bases and J 3 bases, with 10 bases left between them. The CDR3 spans 14 residues. Looked up from germline, CDR1 is SGHRS and CDR2 is YFSETQ. The full variable domain, its missing parts supplied by reference TRBV5-1 and TRBJ1-4, is KAGVTQTPRYLIKTRGQQVTLSCSPISGHRSVSWYQQTPGQGLQFLFEYFSETQRNKGNFPGRFSGRQFSNSRSEMNVSTLELGDSALYLCASSNDPANEKLFFGSGTQLSVL.

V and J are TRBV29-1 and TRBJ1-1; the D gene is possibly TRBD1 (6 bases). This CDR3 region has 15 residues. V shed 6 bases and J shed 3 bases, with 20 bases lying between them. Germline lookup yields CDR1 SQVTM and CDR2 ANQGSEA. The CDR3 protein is CSVAGSGGRDTEAFF. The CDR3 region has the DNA TGCAGCGTGGCTGGGTCCGGGGGCCGGGACACTGAAGCTTTCTTT.

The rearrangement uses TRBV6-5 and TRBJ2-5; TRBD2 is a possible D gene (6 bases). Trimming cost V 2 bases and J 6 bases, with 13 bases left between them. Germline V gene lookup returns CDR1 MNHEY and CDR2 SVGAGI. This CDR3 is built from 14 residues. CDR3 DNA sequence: TGTGCCAGCAGTTACGATCGGGGAGGCAAGACCCAGTACTTC. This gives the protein CASSYDRGGKTQYF.

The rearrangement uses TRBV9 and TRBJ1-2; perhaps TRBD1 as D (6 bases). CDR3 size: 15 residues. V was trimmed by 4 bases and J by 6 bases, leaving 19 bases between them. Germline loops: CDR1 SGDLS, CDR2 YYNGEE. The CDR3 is CASSPQGSGFHGYTF. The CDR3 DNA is TGTGCCAGCAGCCCCCAGGGGTCGGGGTTCCATGGCTACACCTTC.

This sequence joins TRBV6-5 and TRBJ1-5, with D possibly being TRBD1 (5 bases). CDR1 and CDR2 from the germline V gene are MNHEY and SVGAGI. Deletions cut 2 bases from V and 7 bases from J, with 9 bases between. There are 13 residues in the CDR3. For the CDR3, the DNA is TGTGCCAGCAGTTACGGGGGAGGACAGCCCCAGCATTTT. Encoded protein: CASSYGGGQPQHF.

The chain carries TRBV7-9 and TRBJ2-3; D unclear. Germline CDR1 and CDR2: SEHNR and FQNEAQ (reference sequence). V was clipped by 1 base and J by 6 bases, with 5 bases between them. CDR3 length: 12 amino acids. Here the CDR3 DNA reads TGTGCCAGCAGCTTAGGTATGGATACGCAGTATTTT. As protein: CASSLGMDTQYF.

In nucleotides, the CDR3 is TGTGCCAGCAGTGAAAACGGGCTAGTCCAAGAGACCCAGTACTTC. This gives the protein CASSENGLVQETQYF. The chain has TRBV2 and TRBJ2-5; no reliable D call. Germline V gene sequence: CDR1 SNHLY, CDR2 FYNNEI. CDR3 size: 15 residues. V was cut by 2 bases and J by 1 base, with 11 bases left in between.

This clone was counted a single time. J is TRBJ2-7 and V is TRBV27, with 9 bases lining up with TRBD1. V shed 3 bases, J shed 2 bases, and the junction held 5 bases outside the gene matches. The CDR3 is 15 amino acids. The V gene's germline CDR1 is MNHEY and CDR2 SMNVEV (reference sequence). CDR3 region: CASSFGDRATYEQYF. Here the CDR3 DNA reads TGTGCCAGCAGTTTTGGGGACAGGGCAACCTACGAGCAGTACTTC.

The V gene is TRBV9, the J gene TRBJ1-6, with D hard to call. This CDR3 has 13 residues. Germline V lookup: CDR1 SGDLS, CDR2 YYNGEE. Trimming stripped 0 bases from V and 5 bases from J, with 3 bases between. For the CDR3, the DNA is TGTGCCAGCAGCGTAGAGAATAATTCACCCCTCCACTTT. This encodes CASSVENNSPLHF.

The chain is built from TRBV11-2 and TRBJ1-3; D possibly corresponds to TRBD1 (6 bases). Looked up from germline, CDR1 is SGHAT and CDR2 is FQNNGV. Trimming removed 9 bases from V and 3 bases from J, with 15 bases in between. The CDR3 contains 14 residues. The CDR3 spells CASRGAGVGNTIYF. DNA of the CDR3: TGTGCCAGTCGGGGGGCCGGGGTTGGAAACACCATATATTTT.

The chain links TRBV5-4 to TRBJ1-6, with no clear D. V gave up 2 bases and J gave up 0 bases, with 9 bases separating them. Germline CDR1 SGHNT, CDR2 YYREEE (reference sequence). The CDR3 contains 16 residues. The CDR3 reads CASSFGPSSYNSPLHF. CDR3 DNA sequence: TGTGCCAGCAGCTTCGGACCGAGCTCCTATAATTCACCCCTCCACTTT.

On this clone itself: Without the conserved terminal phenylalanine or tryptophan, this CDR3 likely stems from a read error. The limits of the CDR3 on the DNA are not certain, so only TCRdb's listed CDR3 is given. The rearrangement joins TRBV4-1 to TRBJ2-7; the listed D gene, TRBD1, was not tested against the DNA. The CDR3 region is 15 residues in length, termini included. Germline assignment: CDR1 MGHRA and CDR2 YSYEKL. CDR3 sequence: CASSQDPKTGARPII.

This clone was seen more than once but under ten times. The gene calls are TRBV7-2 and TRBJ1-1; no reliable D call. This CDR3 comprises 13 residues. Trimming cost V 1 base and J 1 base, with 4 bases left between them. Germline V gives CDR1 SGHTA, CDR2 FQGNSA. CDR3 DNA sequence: TGTGCCAGCAGCTTAGTAGGGAACACTGAAGCTTTCTTT. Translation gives CASSLVGNTEAFF.

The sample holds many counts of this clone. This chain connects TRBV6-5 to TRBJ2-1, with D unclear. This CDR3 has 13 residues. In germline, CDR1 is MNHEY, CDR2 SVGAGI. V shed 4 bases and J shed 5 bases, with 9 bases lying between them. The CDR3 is CASSSTENNEQFF. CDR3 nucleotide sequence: TGTGCCAGCAGTTCGACTGAAAACAATGAGCAGTTCTTC.

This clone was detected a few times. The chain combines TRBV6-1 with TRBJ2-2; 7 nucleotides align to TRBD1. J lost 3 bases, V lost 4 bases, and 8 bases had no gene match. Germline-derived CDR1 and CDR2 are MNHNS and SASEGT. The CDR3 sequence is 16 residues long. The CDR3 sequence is CASSGPGQPYTGELFF. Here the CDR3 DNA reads TGTGCCAGCAGTGGACCGGGACAGCCGTACACCGGGGAGCTGTTTTTT.

Here the CDR3 reads CASSQALLGLINTGELFF. The CDR3 DNA reads as TGCGCCAGCAGCCAAGCCTTGCTGGGACTCATAAACACCGGGGAGCTGTTTTTT. The J gene is TRBJ2-2, the V gene TRBV4-1; D is possibly TRBD2 (6 bases). This CDR3 is built from 18 residues. V was pared by 1 base and J by 2 bases, with 17 bases between. CDR1 and CDR2 from the germline V gene are MGHRA and YSYEKL.

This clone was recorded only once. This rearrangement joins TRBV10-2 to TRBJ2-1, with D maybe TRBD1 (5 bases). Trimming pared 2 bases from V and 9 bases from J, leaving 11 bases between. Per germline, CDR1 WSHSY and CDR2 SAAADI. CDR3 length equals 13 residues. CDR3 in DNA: TGCGCCAGCAGTGAGGCCCAGGGTACTGAGCAGTTCTTC. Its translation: CASSEAQGTEQFF.

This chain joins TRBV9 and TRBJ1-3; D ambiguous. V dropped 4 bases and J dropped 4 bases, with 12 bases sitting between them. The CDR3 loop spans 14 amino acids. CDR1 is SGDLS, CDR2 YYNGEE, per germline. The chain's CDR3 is CASSPGSGGNTIYF. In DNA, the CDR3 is TGTGCCAGCAGCCCGGGCTCCGGGGGAAACACCATATATTTT.

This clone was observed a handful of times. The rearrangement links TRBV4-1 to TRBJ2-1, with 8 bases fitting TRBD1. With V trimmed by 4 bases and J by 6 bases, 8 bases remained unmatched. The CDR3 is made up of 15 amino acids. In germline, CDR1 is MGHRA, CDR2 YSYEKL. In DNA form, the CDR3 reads TGCGCCAGCAGCCCCAGGACAGGGCAGGCCAATGAGCAGTTCTTC. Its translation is CASSPRTGQANEQFF.